The rows below give T cell receptor beta chains drawn from one sample of a study of beta chain features in type 1 diabetes. Produced via immunoSEQ multiplex PCR; TCRdb's table is partial and in-frame only. The sample carries 150,000 to 200,000 clones, 8% to 8.5% recorded once. Sequencing was performed on central memory CD4+ T cells from blood. Receptors originate from a woman under 30 with type 1 diabetes. CDR3s include the opening cysteine and the closing phenylalanine or tryptophan. Fields, in order: J gene, D gene, V gene, clone size, CDR3 protein, CDR3 DNA. The D gene is left open where the match is weak. The listing skips clone size in some rows; elsewhere it reads once, few, many or a size class.

>TRBJ2-3|TRBD1|TRBV7-7|.
CASSAGQGTDTQYF
TGTGCTAGCAGCGCCGGACAGGGCACAGATACGCAGTATTTT
>TRBJ1-1|.|TRBV10-3|few
CAIFGGATEAFF
TGTGCCATCTTCGGAGGTGCCACTGAAGCTTTCTTT
>TRBJ2-1|TRBD2|TRBV19|.
CASRTGASGNEQFF
TGTGCCAGTAGGACCGGCGCTAGCGGCAATGAGCAGTTCTTC
>TRBJ1-3|.|TRBV30|.
CAWSGRGSGNTIYF
TGTGCCTGGAGCGGCCGGGGATCGGGAAACACCATATATTTT
>TRBJ2-7|.|TRBV7-9|few
CASSPTSGGQYF
TGTGCCAGCAGTCCAACCAGTGGCGGGCAGTACTTC
>TRBJ2-7|TRBD1|TRBV18|few
CASSSAGTGADEQYF
TGTGCCAGCTCGTCCGCCGGGACAGGGGCGGACGAGCAGTACTTC
>TRBJ2-1|.|TRBV21-1|few
CASSIRDYGGHEQFF
TGTGCCAGCAGCATCCGGGACTACGGTGGGCATGAGCAGTTCTTC
>TRBJ2-1|TRBD1|TRBV19|few
CASSGTGKGEFF
TGTGCCAGTAGTGGGACAGGGAAAGGAGAGTTCTTC
>TRBJ2-1|.|TRBV13|few
CASSLDSLREQFF
TGTGCCAGCAGCTTAGACAGTTTACGGGAGCAGTTCTTC
>TRBJ2-1|.|TRBV9|.
CASSVAGRGSYNEQFF
TGTGCCAGCAGCGTTGCGGGCCGCGGATCCTACAATGAGCAGTTCTTC
>TRBJ1-2|.|TRBV14|few
CASSPRGFSYGYTF
TGTGCCAGCAGTCCAAGGGGATTCAGCTATGGCTACACCTTC
>TRBJ2-1|.|TRBV11-2|few
CASSLDRRYEQFF
TGTGCCAGCAGCTTAGATAGGAGGTATGAGCAGTTCTTC
>TRBJ1-6|.|TRBV7-2|.
CASSSLLGANSPLHF
TGTGCCAGCAGCTCCCTTCTGGGGGCGAATTCACCCCTCCACTTT
>TRBJ2-2|.|TRBV7-9|few
CASSLTQPTGELFF
TGTGCCAGCAGCTTAACTCAACCCACCGGGGAGCTGTTTTTT
>TRBJ2-4|.|TRBV7-2|few
CASSQDRSFQYF
TGTGCCAGCAGTCAAGACAGGTCGTTTCAGTACTTC
>TRBJ2-7|TRBD2|TRBV28|.
CASSPGPRTSGVGGEQYF
TGTGCCAGCAGTCCGGGCCCAAGGACTAGCGGGGTGGGGGGGGAGCAGTACTTC
>TRBJ2-6|TRBD2|TRBV30|many
CAWTSGGSSGANVLTF
TGTGCCTGGACTAGCGGGGGCAGCTCTGGGGCCAACGTCCTGACTTTC
>TRBJ1-1|.|TRBV30|few
CAWGATGRTEAFF
TGTGCCTGGGGGGCTACAGGGCGCACTGAAGCTTTCTTT
>TRBJ1-2|.|TRBV7-6|.
CASSLQGDGLYGYTF
TGTGCCAGCAGCTTGCAAGGCGACGGACTTTATGGCTACACCTTC
>TRBJ1-2|.|TRBV30|few
CAWSRGQYPSGYTF
TGTGCCTGGAGTCGTGGGCAGTATCCCTCGGGCTACACCTTC
>TRBJ2-3|TRBD2|TRBV5-6|.
CASSLRTSGSRGTDTQYF
TGTGCCAGCAGCCTACGGACTAGCGGGAGTCGGGGCACAGATACGCAGTATTTT
>TRBJ1-2|.|TRBV28|few
CASSSLYRDLTDTF
TGTGCCAGCAGTTCTCTCTACCGGGACTTAACGGACACCTTC
>TRBJ1-5|.|TRBV15|many
CATSHLTARGAPQHF
TGTGCCACCAGCCATCTAACAGCTCGGGGTGCGCCCCAGCATTTT
>TRBJ2-3|.|TRBV7-3|.
CASSLNPGLADTQYF
TGTGCCAGCAGCTTAAATCCAGGGTTGGCAGATACGCAGTATTTT
>TRBJ2-5|TRBD1|TRBV13|few
CASSIYRGQTQYF
TGTGCCAGCAGCATCTACAGGGGACAGACCCAGTACTTC
>TRBJ2-3|.|TRBV30|.
CAWNLWEKDTQYF
TGTGCCTGGAATCTGTGGGAGAAAGATACGCAGTATTTT
>TRBJ1-4|.|TRBV4-3|few
CASSQTGGGMAEKLFF
TGCGCCAGCAGCCAAACCGGGGGGGGGATGGCGGAAAAACTGTTTTTT
>TRBJ2-1|TRBD1|TRBV4-3|.
CASSQGDGTGFVYEQFF
TGCGCCAGCAGCCAAGGCGACGGGACAGGGTTTGTCTATGAGCAGTTCTTC
>TRBJ2-1|.|TRBV5-4|.
CASSLAAGADSNEQFF
TGTGCCAGCAGCTTGGCCGCGGGCGCGGATTCCAATGAGCAGTTCTTC
>TRBJ2-7|.|TRBV7-9|few
CASSLADRGQNYEQYF
TGTGCCAGCAGCTTAGCGGATCGAGGACAGAACTACGAGCAGTACTTC
>TRBJ2-6|TRBD1|TRBV30|.
CAWSGTGSSGANVLTF
TGTGCCTGGAGTGGGACAGGGTCATCTGGGGCCAACGTCCTGACTTTC
>TRBJ2-3|.|TRBV11-2|.
CASSPMGDTQYF
TGTGCCAGCAGCCCGATGGGCGATACGCAGTATTTT
>TRBJ2-7|TRBD2|TRBV7-2|.
CASSPSGTAYEQYF
TGTGCCAGCAGCCCTAGCGGGACAGCCTACGAGCAGTACTTC
>TRBJ2-5|.|TRBV30|few
CAYTPMGRKAETQYF
TGTGCCTATACCCCGATGGGCCGTAAGGCGGAGACCCAGTACTTC
>TRBJ1-1|.|TRBV5-1|.
CASTENALARGTEAFF
TGCGCCAGCACCGAAAATGCCTTAGCCCGGGGGACTGAAGCTTTCTTT
>TRBJ2-1|.|TRBV7-2|few
CASSSPGSSYNEQFF
TGTGCCAGCAGCTCACCGGGGAGCTCCTACAATGAGCAGTTCTTC
>TRBJ2-7|TRBD2|TRBV7-8|.
CASSLISGAGYEQYF
TGTGCCAGCAGCTTAATTAGCGGGGCGGGATACGAGCAGTACTTC
>TRBJ2-3|.|TRBV9|.
CASSERHTDTQYF
TGTGCCAGCAGCGAGAGGCACACAGATACGCAGTATTTT
>TRBJ1-6|TRBD1|TRBV19|.
CASREGTGLNSPLHF
TGTGCCAGTAGAGAAGGGACAGGGTTGAATTCACCCCTCCACTTT
>TRBJ2-1|TRBD1|TRBV9|many
CASSVGAGGYNEQFF
TGTGCCAGCAGCGTAGGGGCAGGGGGATACAATGAGCAGTTCTTC
>TRBJ2-5|.|TRBV6-5|.
CASSYDDSSWEETQYF
TGTGCCAGCAGTTACGACGACTCCTCTTGGGAAGAGACCCAGTACTTC